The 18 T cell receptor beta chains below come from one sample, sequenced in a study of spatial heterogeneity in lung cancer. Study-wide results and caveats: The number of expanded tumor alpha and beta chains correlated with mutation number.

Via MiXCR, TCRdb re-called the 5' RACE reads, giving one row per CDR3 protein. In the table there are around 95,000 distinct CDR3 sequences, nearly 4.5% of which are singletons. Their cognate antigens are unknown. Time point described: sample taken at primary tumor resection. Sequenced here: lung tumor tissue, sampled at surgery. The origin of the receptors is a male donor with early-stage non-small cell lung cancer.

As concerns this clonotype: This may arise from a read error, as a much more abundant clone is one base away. CDR3 protein: CASCISGTINTGELFF. CDR3 nucleotide sequence: TGTGCCAGCTGCATTTCCGGGACAATCAACACCGGGGAGCTGTTTTTT. This chain connects TRBV9 to TRBJ2-2, with D perhaps matching TRBD1 (6 bases). The CDR3 is 16 amino acids. The germline V and J ends were trimmed by 7 bases and 2 bases, with 18 bases remaining between them. CDR1 and CDR2 (germline): SGDLS, YYNGEE.

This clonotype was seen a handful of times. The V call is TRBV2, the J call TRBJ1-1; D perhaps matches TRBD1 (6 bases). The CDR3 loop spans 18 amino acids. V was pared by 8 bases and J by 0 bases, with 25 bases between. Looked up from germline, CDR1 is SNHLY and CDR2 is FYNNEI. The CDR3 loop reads CASGRVKGDYRMNTEAFF. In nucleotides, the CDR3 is TGTGCCAGCGGCCGGGTAAAGGGGGATTACCGCATGAACACTGAAGCTTTCTTT.

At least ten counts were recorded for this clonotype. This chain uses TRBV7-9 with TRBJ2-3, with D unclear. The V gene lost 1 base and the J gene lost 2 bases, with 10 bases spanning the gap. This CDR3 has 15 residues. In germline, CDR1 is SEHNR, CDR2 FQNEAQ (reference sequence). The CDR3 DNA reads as TGTGCCAGCAGCTTAGTCCTATCCGTCACAGATACGCAGTATTTT. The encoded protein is CASSLVLSVTDTQYF.

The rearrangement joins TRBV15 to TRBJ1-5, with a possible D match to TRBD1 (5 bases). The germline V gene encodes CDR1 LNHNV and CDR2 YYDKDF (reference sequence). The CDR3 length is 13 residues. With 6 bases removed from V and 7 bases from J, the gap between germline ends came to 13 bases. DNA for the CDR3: TGTGCCACCAGTGGGGGGACGGGACAGCCCCAGCATTTT. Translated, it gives CATSGGTGQPQHF.

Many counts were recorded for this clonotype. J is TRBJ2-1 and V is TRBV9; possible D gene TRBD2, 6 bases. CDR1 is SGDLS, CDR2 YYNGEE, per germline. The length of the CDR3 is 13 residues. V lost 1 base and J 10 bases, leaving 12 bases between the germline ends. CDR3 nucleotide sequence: TGTGCCAGCAGCGTAAGACTAGGATCGGAGCAGTTCTTC. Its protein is CASSVRLGSEQFF.

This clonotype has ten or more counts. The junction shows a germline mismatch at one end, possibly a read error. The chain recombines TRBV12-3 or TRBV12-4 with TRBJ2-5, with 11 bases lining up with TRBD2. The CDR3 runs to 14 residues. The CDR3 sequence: CASSLAGGRETQYF. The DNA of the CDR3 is TGTGCCAGCAGCTTAGCGGGAGGGCGGGAGACCCAGTACTTC.

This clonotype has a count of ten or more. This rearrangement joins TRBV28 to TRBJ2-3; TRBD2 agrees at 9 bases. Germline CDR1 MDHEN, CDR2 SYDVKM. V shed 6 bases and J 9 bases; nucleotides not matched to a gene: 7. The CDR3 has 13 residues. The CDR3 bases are TGTGCCAGCAGCCGGCCGGGACTAGCAACGCAGTATTTT. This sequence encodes CASSRPGLATQYF.

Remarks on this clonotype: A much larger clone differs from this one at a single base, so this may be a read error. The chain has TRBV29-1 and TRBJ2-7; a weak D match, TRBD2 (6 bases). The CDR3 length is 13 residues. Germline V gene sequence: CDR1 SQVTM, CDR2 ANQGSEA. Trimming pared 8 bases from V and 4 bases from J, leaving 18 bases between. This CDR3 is CSISGSGEYEQYF. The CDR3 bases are TGCAGCATTTCGGGTAGCGGAGAGTACGAGCAGTACTTC.

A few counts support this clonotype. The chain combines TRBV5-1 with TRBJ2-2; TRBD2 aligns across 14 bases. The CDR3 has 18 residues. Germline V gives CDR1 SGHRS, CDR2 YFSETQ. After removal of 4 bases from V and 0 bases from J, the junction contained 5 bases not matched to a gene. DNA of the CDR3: TGCGCCAGCAGCGCGGGACTAGCGGGGGCCGCGAACACCGGGGAGCTGTTTTTT. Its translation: CASSAGLAGAANTGELFF.

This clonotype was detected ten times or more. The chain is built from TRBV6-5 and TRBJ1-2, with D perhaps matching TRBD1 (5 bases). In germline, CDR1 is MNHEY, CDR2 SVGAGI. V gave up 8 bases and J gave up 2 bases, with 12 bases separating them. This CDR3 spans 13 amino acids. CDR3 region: CASREDRNYGYTF. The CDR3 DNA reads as TGTGCCAGCCGCGAAGACAGAAACTATGGCTACACCTTC.

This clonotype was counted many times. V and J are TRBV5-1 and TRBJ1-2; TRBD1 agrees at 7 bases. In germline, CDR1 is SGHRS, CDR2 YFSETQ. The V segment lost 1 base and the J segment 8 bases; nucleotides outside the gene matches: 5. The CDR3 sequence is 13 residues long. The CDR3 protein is CASSLTGEIGYTF. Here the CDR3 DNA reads TGCGCCAGCAGCTTGACAGGGGAGATCGGCTACACCTTC.

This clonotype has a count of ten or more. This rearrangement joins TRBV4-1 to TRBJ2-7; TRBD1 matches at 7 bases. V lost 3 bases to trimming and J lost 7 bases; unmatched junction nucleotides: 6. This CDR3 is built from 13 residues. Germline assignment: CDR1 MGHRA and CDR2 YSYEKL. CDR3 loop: CASSHPTGFEQYF. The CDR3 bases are TGCGCCAGCAGCCACCCGACAGGGTTTGAGCAGTACTTC.

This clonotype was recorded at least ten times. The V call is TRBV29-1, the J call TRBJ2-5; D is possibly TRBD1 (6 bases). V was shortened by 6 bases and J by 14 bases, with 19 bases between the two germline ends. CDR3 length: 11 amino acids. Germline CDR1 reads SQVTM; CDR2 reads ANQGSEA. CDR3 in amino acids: CSVSTGPTLYF. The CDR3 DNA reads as TGCAGCGTGTCCACAGGGCCGACCCTTTACTTC.

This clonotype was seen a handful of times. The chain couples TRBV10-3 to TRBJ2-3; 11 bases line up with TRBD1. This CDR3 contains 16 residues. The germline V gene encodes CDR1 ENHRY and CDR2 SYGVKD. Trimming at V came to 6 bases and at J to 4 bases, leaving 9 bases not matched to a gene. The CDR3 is CAISGRDRGVSDTQYF. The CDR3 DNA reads TGTGCCATCAGCGGCCGGGACAGGGGGGTCTCAGATACGCAGTATTTT.

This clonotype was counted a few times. The CDR3 nucleotides are TGTGCCAGCAGTCGGGAGATCACAGATACGCAGTATTTT. It is translated as CASSREITDTQYF. The chain links TRBV2 to TRBJ2-3, with a possible D match to TRBD2 (6 bases). The germline gives CDR1 SNHLY, CDR2 FYNNEI. CDR3 length: 13 amino acids. V lost 5 bases to trimming and J lost 2 bases, with 8 bases between them.

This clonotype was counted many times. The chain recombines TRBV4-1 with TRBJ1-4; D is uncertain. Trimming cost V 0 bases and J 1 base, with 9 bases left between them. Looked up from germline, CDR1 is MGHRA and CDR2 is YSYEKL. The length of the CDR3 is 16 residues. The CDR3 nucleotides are TGCGCCAGCAGCCAAGAGCCAGCCCTAACTAATGAAAAACTGTTTTTT. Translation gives CASSQEPALTNEKLFF.

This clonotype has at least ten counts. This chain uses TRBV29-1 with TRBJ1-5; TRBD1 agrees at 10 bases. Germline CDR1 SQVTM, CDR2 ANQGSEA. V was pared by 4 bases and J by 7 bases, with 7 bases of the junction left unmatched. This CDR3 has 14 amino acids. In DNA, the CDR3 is TGCAGCGTTGTCACCGGGACAGGGGACCAGCCCCAGCATTTT. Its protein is CSVVTGTGDQPQHF.

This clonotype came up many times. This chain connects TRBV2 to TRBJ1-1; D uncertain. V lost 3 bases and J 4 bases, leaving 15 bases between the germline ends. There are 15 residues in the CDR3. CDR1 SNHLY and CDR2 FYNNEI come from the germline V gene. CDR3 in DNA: TGTGCCAGCAGTGATGCACCGTCCTGGGGCACTGAAGCTTTCTTT. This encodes CASSDAPSWGTEAFF.